This is a list of T cell receptor beta chains from one sample in a study of cytomegalovirus exposure and HLA in healthy donors. Clones were read by immunoSEQ multiplex PCR, and TCRdb kept only the in-frame ones, dropping some. The sample lists about 120,000 clones; around three fifths were seen once. The sequenced sample consisted of PBMCs. The receptors come from a woman aged 40 to 49 in good health and CMV-seropositive. CDR3s include the opening cysteine and the closing phenylalanine or tryptophan. Each record gives: J gene, clone size, V gene, D gene, CDR3 protein, CDR3 DNA. D genes are given only for firm matches. Clone size is stated in some rows and not others, as once, few, many or a class when expanded.

j_call: TRBJ2-7
clone_size: NA
v_call: TRBV4-2
d_call: TRBD1
cdr3_aa: CASSSGQGSYYGQYF
cdr3_nt: TGTGCCAGCAGCAGTGGACAGGGTTCTTACTATGGGCAGTACTTC

j_call: TRBJ1-3
clone_size: NA
v_call: TRBV11-3
d_call: NA
cdr3_aa: CASSLAREFAGNTIYF
cdr3_nt: TGTGCCAGCAGCTTAGCCAGGGAATTTGCTGGAAACACCATATATTTT

j_call: TRBJ2-1
clone_size: NA
v_call: TRBV29-1
d_call: NA
cdr3_aa: CSVEFIDEQFF
cdr3_nt: TGCAGCGTTGAATTCATTGATGAGCAGTTCTTC

j_call: TRBJ1-4
clone_size: NA
v_call: TRBV25-1
d_call: TRBD1
cdr3_aa: CASSDPRGATNEKLFF
cdr3_nt: TGTGCCAGCAGTGACCCCAGGGGGGCAACTAATGAAAAACTGTTTTTT

j_call: TRBJ1-2
clone_size: few
v_call: TRBV6-5
d_call: NA
cdr3_aa: CASSYGHGTTYGYTF
cdr3_nt: TGTGCCAGCAGTTACGGGCACGGGACAACCTATGGCTACACCTTC

j_call: TRBJ2-1
clone_size: few
v_call: TRBV15
d_call: NA
cdr3_aa: CATSTGPDRLQFF
cdr3_nt: TGTGCCACCAGCACAGGGCCGGATCGGCTGCAGTTCTTC

j_call: TRBJ2-1
clone_size: few
v_call: TRBV28
d_call: NA
cdr3_aa: CASTVGGLGSYNEQFF
cdr3_nt: TGTGCCAGCACCGTTGGGGGCCTCGGGTCCTACAATGAGCAGTTCTTC

j_call: TRBJ2-7
clone_size: once
v_call: TRBV7-2
d_call: NA
cdr3_aa: CASSINVQVYEQYF
cdr3_nt: TGTGCCAGCAGCATCAACGTACAGGTCTACGAGCAGTACTTC

j_call: TRBJ2-5
clone_size: NA
v_call: TRBV7-6
d_call: TRBD1
cdr3_aa: CASSLTGGGGETQYF
cdr3_nt: TGTGCCAGCAGCCTGACAGGGGGCGGAGGAGAGACCCAGTACTTC

j_call: TRBJ1-2
clone_size: NA
v_call: TRBV2
d_call: NA
cdr3_aa: CASSEAKRANYGYTF
cdr3_nt: TGTGCCAGCAGTGAAGCGAAGAGGGCTAACTATGGCTACACCTTC

j_call: TRBJ2-3
clone_size: NA
v_call: TRBV9
d_call: NA
cdr3_aa: CASSPQSTDTQYF
cdr3_nt: TGTGCCAGCAGCCCACAGAGCACAGATACGCAGTATTTT

j_call: TRBJ2-1
clone_size: NA
v_call: TRBV27
d_call: NA
cdr3_aa: CASSFISTNEQFF
cdr3_nt: TGTGCCAGCAGTTTCATTAGCACCAATGAGCAGTTCTTC

j_call: TRBJ2-3
clone_size: few
v_call: TRBV7-2
d_call: TRBD2
cdr3_aa: CASSPSGIRTDTQYF
cdr3_nt: TGTGCCAGCAGCCCAAGCGGGATCCGCACAGATACGCAGTATTTT

j_call: TRBJ1-1
clone_size: once
v_call: TRBV30
d_call: NA
cdr3_aa: CAWTRRDTEAFF
cdr3_nt: TGTGCCTGGACTCGTCGCGACACTGAAGCTTTCTTT

j_call: TRBJ2-7
clone_size: NA
v_call: TRBV7-2
d_call: NA
cdr3_aa: CASSLAPYEQYF
cdr3_nt: TGTGCCAGCAGCTTGGCACCATACGAGCAGTACTTC

j_call: TRBJ1-1
clone_size: few
v_call: TRBV19
d_call: NA
cdr3_aa: CASSKPPLGAGVTEAFF
cdr3_nt: TGTGCCAGTAGTAAGCCTCCCTTGGGGGCGGGAGTCACTGAAGCTTTCTTT

j_call: TRBJ1-1
clone_size: NA
v_call: TRBV2
d_call: NA
cdr3_aa: CASSEARGGEAFF
cdr3_nt: TGTGCCAGCAGTGAGGCCAGGGGCGGTGAAGCTTTCTTT

j_call: TRBJ2-1
clone_size: NA
v_call: TRBV6-1
d_call: NA
cdr3_aa: CASSDIGRVLDNEQFF
cdr3_nt: TGTGCCAGCAGTGACATTGGGCGGGTATTAGACAATGAGCAGTTCTTC

j_call: TRBJ2-5
clone_size: NA
v_call: TRBV5-1
d_call: NA
cdr3_aa: CASSPGQGGNGETQYF
cdr3_nt: TGCGCCAGCAGCCCCGGACAGGGAGGGAACGGAGAGACCCAGTACTTC

j_call: TRBJ2-2
clone_size: once
v_call: TRBV19
d_call: NA
cdr3_aa: CASRGTRYTGELFF
cdr3_nt: TGTGCCAGTAGAGGGACACGTTACACCGGGGAGCTGTTTTTT

j_call: TRBJ2-7
clone_size: NA
v_call: TRBV9
d_call: NA
cdr3_aa: CASSQIPSYEQYF
cdr3_nt: TGTGCCAGCAGCCAAATCCCCTCCTACGAGCAGTACTTC

j_call: TRBJ1-4
clone_size: few
v_call: TRBV7-9
d_call: TRBD1
cdr3_aa: CASSPGTGGSNEKLFF
cdr3_nt: TGTGCCAGCAGCCCCGGGACAGGGGGCTCGAATGAAAAACTGTTTTTT

j_call: TRBJ2-1
clone_size: NA
v_call: TRBV11-2
d_call: TRBD2
cdr3_aa: CASSSPGTSLGEQFF
cdr3_nt: TGTGCCAGCAGCTCCCCGGGGACTAGCCTCGGGGAGCAGTTCTTC

j_call: TRBJ1-2
clone_size: NA
v_call: TRBV7-8
d_call: TRBD1
cdr3_aa: CASSPASTGDYGYTF
cdr3_nt: TGTGCCAGCAGCCCGGCCTCGACAGGGGACTATGGCTACACCTTC

j_call: TRBJ1-6
clone_size: NA
v_call: TRBV29-1
d_call: NA
cdr3_aa: CSVGTGTPNSPLHF
cdr3_nt: TGCAGCGTTGGTACCGGGACTCCAAATTCACCCCTCCACTTT

j_call: TRBJ2-3
clone_size: NA
v_call: TRBV19
d_call: TRBD2
cdr3_aa: CASSPGLADTQYF
cdr3_nt: TGTGCCAGTAGTCCGGGACTAGCGGATACGCAGTATTTT

j_call: TRBJ2-5
clone_size: NA
v_call: TRBV15
d_call: TRBD1
cdr3_aa: CATSSSTGGRIETQYF
cdr3_nt: TGTGCCACCAGCAGCTCAACAGGGGGGAGAATAGAGACCCAGTACTTC

j_call: TRBJ1-3
clone_size: NA
v_call: TRBV4-1
d_call: TRBD1
cdr3_aa: CASSLFRTGVAPKSLNTIYF
cdr3_nt: TGCGCCAGCAGCCTCTTTAGGACAGGGGTCGCACCGAAGTCTCTAAACACCATATATTTT

j_call: TRBJ2-5
clone_size: NA
v_call: TRBV2
d_call: NA
cdr3_aa: CASSEVGGRSPGTQYF
cdr3_nt: TGTGCCAGCAGTGAAGTAGGGGGACGCTCGCCGGGGACCCAGTACTTC